The 28 T cell receptor beta chains below were found in one sample sequenced in a study of neurological immune-mediated disorders. TCRdb itself ran the 5' RACE reads through MiXCR, one entry per CDR3 protein. The profile shows approximately 40,000 distinct CDR3 sequences, roughly 14% of them singletons. Sequencing was performed on CD4+ T cells from blood. These TCRs come from a woman aged 60 to 75 with HTLV-1-associated myelopathy (HAM/TSP).

The sample holds many counts of this clonotype. The chain employs TRBV20-1 and TRBJ1-1, with TRBD1 matching over 9 bases. Germline CDR1 DFQATT, CDR2 SNEGSKA (reference sequence). The CDR3 length is 15 residues. With V trimmed by 3 bases and J by 5 bases, 10 bases remained unmatched. In nucleotides, the CDR3 is TGCAGTGCTAGCCCAAACAGGGGGCTGGGGACTGAAGCTTTCTTT. Translated: CSASPNRGLGTEAFF.

This clonotype was observed many times. The chain recombines TRBV29-1 with TRBJ2-6; TRBD1 or TRBD2 may be the D gene (6 bases each). Germline V lookup: CDR1 SQVTM, CDR2 ANQGSEA. The CDR3 extends over 15 amino acids. V gave up 7 bases and J gave up 2 bases, with 15 bases separating them. The CDR3 nucleotides read TGCAGCGGCCGCGTCGGGGGCGCTGGGGCCAACGTCCTGACTTTC. Its protein product is CSGRVGGAGANVLTF. The entire variable domain, with the rest obtained from reference TRBV29-1 and TRBJ2-6, is as follows: SAVISQKPSRDICQRGTSLTIQCQVDSQVTMMFWYRQQPGQSLTLIATANQGSEATYESGFVIDKFPISRPNLTFSTLTVSNMSPEDSSIYLCSGRVGGAGANVLTFGAGSRLTVL.

This clonotype has ten or more counts. The chain links TRBV18 to TRBJ1-2; D gene ambiguous. V lost 2 bases and J lost 7, with 14 bases in between. The CDR3 consists of 14 residues. Germline CDR1 and CDR2: KGHSH and LQKENI. The CDR3 loop reads CASSPTTEISGYTF. The DNA of the CDR3 is TGTGCCAGCTCACCAACGACGGAGATTAGTGGCTACACCTTC. The full variable domain, rest sourced from reference TRBV18 and TRBJ1-2, is NAGVMQNPRHLVRRRGQEARLRCSPMKGHSHVYWYRQLPEEGLKFMVYLQKENIIDESGMPKERFSAEFPKEGPSILRIQQVVRGDSAAYFCASSPTTEISGYTFGSGTRLTVV.

This clonotype appeared many times. The chain carries TRBV5-1 and TRBJ2-7, with D hard to call. The CDR3 contains 14 residues. From germline, CDR1 is SGHRS and CDR2 YFSETQ. V gave up 0 bases and J gave up 2 bases, with 9 bases separating them. CDR3 loop: CASSLVPGPYEQYF. The CDR3 region has the DNA TGCGCCAGCAGCTTGGTACCAGGTCCCTACGAGCAGTACTTC.

This clonotype was seen repeatedly, ten times or more. The CDR3 spells CAWSVPGTINYGYTF. CDR3 coding DNA: TGTGCCTGGAGTGTACCCGGCACTATTAACTATGGCTACACCTTC. This sequence joins TRBV30 and TRBJ1-2; D gene unclear. This CDR3 has 15 amino acids. Trimming cost V 0 bases and J 1 base, with 12 bases left between them. Per the germline V gene, CDR1 is GTSNPN and CDR2 is SVGIG (reference sequence).

This clonotype is categorized as medium-sized. V and J are TRBV5-1 and TRBJ2-3, with TRBD2 matching over 7 bases. Germline CDR1 is SGHRS and CDR2 is YFSETQ. V lost 4 bases to trimming and J lost 1 base; unmatched junction nucleotides: 6. The CDR3 is 15 residues long. The CDR3 region has the DNA TGCGCCAGCAGCCCGAGGGCGGGGGGCACAGATACGCAGTATTTT. Amino acids: CASSPRAGGTDTQYF.

This clonotype appeared many times. The CDR3, as DNA: TGTGCCATCAGCGAACAACTCAACGCGAACACTGAAGCTTTCTTT. Translated, it gives CAISEQLNANTEAFF. V and J are TRBV10-3 and TRBJ1-1, with unresolved D. V lost 6 bases to trimming and J lost 1 base, with 15 bases between them. Looked up from germline, CDR1 is ENHRY and CDR2 is SYGVKD. The CDR3 covers 15 residues.

This clonotype was observed at least ten times. The CDR3 spells CASSWEPQNNEQFF. CDR3 sequence (DNA): TGTGCCAGCAGCTGGGAGCCTCAAAACAATGAGCAGTTCTTC. The J gene is TRBJ2-1, the V gene TRBV7-2, with a possible D match to TRBD2 (5 bases). In germline, CDR1 is SGHTA, CDR2 FQGNSA. The ends were cut back, 4 bases at V and 5 bases at J, with 12 bases in the middle. This CDR3 region has 14 residues.

This clonotype was recorded at least ten times. The rearrangement links TRBV6-1 to TRBJ1-3; 9 bases match TRBD1. Germline values: CDR1 MNHNS, CDR2 SASEGT. V gave up 7 bases and J gave up 0 bases; unmatched junction bases: 10. The CDR3 totals 17 residues. CDR3 sequence reads: CASIGGQGFRSGNTIYF. The CDR3 coding sequence is TGTGCCAGCATTGGCGGACAGGGGTTTCGCTCTGGAAACACCATATATTTT.

This clonotype was found many times. The V call is TRBV6-5, the J call TRBJ2-3; 8 positions agree with TRBD1. The germline gives CDR1 MNHEY, CDR2 SVGAGI. V was pared by 0 bases and J by 5 bases, with 7 bases of the junction left unmatched. This CDR3 has 16 residues. The CDR3 here is CASSYSGGTGGDTQYF. The DNA for the CDR3 is TGTGCCAGCAGTTACTCGGGTGGGACAGGAGGAGATACGCAGTATTTT.

Ten or more counts support this clonotype. This chain uses TRBV20-1 with TRBJ2-7; 12 bases agree with TRBD2. This CDR3 is 13 amino acids long. V trimming: 5 bases; J trimming: 4 bases; junction bases outside the gene matches: 3. Germline CDR1 DFQATT, CDR2 SNEGSKA (reference sequence). The CDR3 reads CSAGTSGRYEQYF. CDR3 bases: TGCAGTGCTGGGACTAGCGGGCGTTACGAGCAGTACTTC.

This clonotype was observed many times. The chain combines TRBV5-1 with TRBJ1-2; D is undetermined. V was shortened by 3 bases and J by 11 bases, with 23 bases between the two germline ends. This CDR3 is 15 amino acids long. Germline CDR1 and CDR2: SGHRS and YFSETQ. The CDR3 nucleotides are TGCGCCAGCAGCTCTCACTCCGGGATCTATGTTCGTTACACCTTC. Protein product: CASSSHSGIYVRYTF.

This clonotype showed up many times. The chain links TRBV18 to TRBJ1-6; the D gene is possibly TRBD1 (5 bases). The germline V gene encodes CDR1 KGHSH and CDR2 LQKENI. V lost 3 bases to trimming and J lost 8 bases, with 11 bases between them. The CDR3 contains 14 residues. The CDR3, as DNA: TGTGCCAGCTCACCCGAGGGACGGGATTCACCCCTCCACTTT. Encoded protein: CASSPEGRDSPLHF.

The table lists this clonotype with many counts. The chain combines TRBV5-6 with TRBJ2-6; D possibly corresponds to TRBD2 (6 bases). The ends were cut back, 6 bases at V and 2 bases at J, with 18 bases in the middle. The CDR3 has 17 amino acids. CDR1 and CDR2 (germline): SGHDT, YYEEEE. This CDR3 is CASNLGGIVTGANVLTF. CDR3 nucleotide sequence: TGTGCCAGCAATCTAGGCGGGATAGTGACTGGGGCCAACGTCCTGACTTTC.

This clonotype came up many times. J is TRBJ2-7 and V is TRBV6-1, with 8 bases identical to TRBD2. This CDR3 is 13 amino acids long. Trimming at V came to 4 bases and at J to 4 bases, leaving 3 bases not matched to a gene. From germline, CDR1 is MNHNS and CDR2 SASEGT. The CDR3 sequence is CASSAGGPYEQYF. The CDR3 DNA reads as TGTGCCAGCAGTGCGGGGGGGCCGTACGAGCAGTACTTC.

This clonotype has a count of ten or more. The chain employs TRBV10-3 and TRBJ1-3, with a possible D match to TRBD1 (5 bases). Trimming took off 6 bases at V and 0 bases at J, with 9 bases between the two ends. The germline V gene encodes CDR1 ENHRY and CDR2 SYGVKD. The CDR3 is 14 residues long. The CDR3 nucleotides read TGTGCCATCAGGGAGGGGATCTCTGGAAACACCATATATTTT. As protein: CAIREGISGNTIYF.

The chain employs TRBV20-1 and TRBJ2-3, with 8 bases that match TRBD2. The V segment lost 6 bases and the J segment 4 bases; nucleotides outside the gene matches: 9. The CDR3 runs 14 residues. Germline V gene data show CDR1 as DFQATT and CDR2 as SNEGSKA (reference sequence). As DNA, the CDR3 is TGCAGTGCAGAGGGTAGCGGGAACGCAGATACGCAGTATTTT. Its translation: CSAEGSGNADTQYF.

CDR3 amino acids: CASSFGQGGVETQYF. The CDR3 bases are TGTGCCAGCAGCTTTGGACAGGGAGGTGTTGAGACCCAGTACTTC. The chain combines TRBV11-2 with TRBJ2-5; 8 positions agree with TRBD1. CDR1 SGHAT and CDR2 FQNNGV come from the germline V gene. This CDR3 has 15 residues. The trim removed 3 bases at V and 5 bases at J, leaving 8 bases unmatched.

Relative to its sample, this clonotype is medium-sized. This chain joins TRBV20-1 and TRBJ1-2, with D hard to call. The CDR3 has 11 amino acids. CDR1 is DFQATT, CDR2 SNEGSKA, per germline (reference sequence). Trimming pared 3 bases from V and 5 bases from J, leaving 7 bases between. CDR3 protein: CSASPAYGYTF. In DNA, the CDR3 is TGCAGTGCTAGCCCCGCGTATGGCTACACCTTC.

This clonotype is large. The chain couples TRBV5-1 to TRBJ1-2, with D hard to call. Trimming pared 3 bases from V and 7 bases from J, leaving 16 bases between. This CDR3 comprises 14 residues. CDR1 and CDR2 (germline): SGHRS, YFSETQ. In DNA form, the CDR3 reads TGCGCCAGCAGCTCAGACCTTCTAACATTTGGCTACACCTTC. Translated: CASSSDLLTFGYTF.

V gene TRBV3-1 combines with J gene TRBJ1-1; 9 nucleotides line up with TRBD1. The CDR3 has 14 amino acids. Germline V gene data show CDR1 as LGHDT and CDR2 as YNNKEL (reference sequence). Trimming cost V 5 bases and J 1 base; bases outside gene matches: 2. The CDR3 is CASSATGGNTEAFF. The DNA of the CDR3 is TGTGCCAGCAGCGCGACAGGGGGGAACACTGAAGCTTTCTTT.

In this sample, this clonotype turned up many times. The gene calls are TRBV25-1 and TRBJ2-3, with TRBD1 matching over 7 bases. The germline gives CDR1 MGHDK, CDR2 SYGVNS. The junction had 14 bases not matched to a gene; V was cut back by 6 bases and J by 2 bases. The CDR3 spans 17 residues. CDR3 loop: CASSPPTGQHFTDTQYF. The CDR3 bases are TGTGCCAGCAGCCCCCCAACGGGACAGCATTTCACAGATACGCAGTATTTT.

This clonotype was seen ten or more times. The chain joins TRBV5-6 to TRBJ1-1; 7 bases are a match to TRBD1. The germline V gene encodes CDR1 SGHDT and CDR2 YYEEEE. There are 15 residues in the CDR3. The J segment lost 2 bases and the V segment lost 2 bases, leaving 6 bases of the junction unmatched. CDR3 sequence: CASSFDDRANTEAFF. The CDR3 DNA sequence: TGTGCCAGCAGCTTTGACGACAGGGCAAACACTGAAGCTTTCTTT.

This clonotype was seen ten or more times. V is TRBV14 and J is TRBJ1-1; D call uncertain. Between the trimmed V and J ends, which lost 4 bases and 1 base, there was a span of 7 bases. Germline lookup yields CDR1 SGHDN and CDR2 FVKESK. The length of the CDR3 is 13 residues. Here the CDR3 DNA reads TGTGCCAGCAGCCGGAGAGGGAACACTGAAGCTTTCTTT. Translation gives CASSRRGNTEAFF.

This clonotype was seen at least ten times. The rearrangement links TRBV5-1 to TRBJ1-1, with D hard to call. The V gene's germline CDR1 is SGHRS and CDR2 YFSETQ. Trimming shortened V by 2 bases and J by 1 base, and 18 bases separated the two germline ends. This CDR3 comprises 17 residues. The CDR3 DNA is TGCGCCAGCAGCTTTCGGACCCCCGAAAGGAGGAACACTGAAGCTTTCTTT. This sequence encodes CASSFRTPERRNTEAFF.

This clonotype was counted ten times or more. The V and J genes are TRBV3-1 and TRBJ1-2; D is ambiguous. Trimming removed 7 bases from V and 7 bases from J, with 16 bases in between. This CDR3 region has 13 residues. Germline CDR1 LGHDT, CDR2 YNNKEL (reference sequence). CDR3 DNA sequence: TGTGCCAGCACTCAAGAGGGCTTGAGTGGCTACACCTTC. Translation: CASTQEGLSGYTF.

There are many counts of this clonotype. The chain has TRBV3-1 and TRBJ2-1, with a tentative D call TRBD2 (5 bases). CDR3 length equals 13 residues. Germline values: CDR1 LGHDT, CDR2 YNNKEL (reference sequence). Between the trimmed V and J ends, which lost 2 bases and 9 bases, there was a span of 11 bases. The DNA for the CDR3 is TGTGCCAGCAGCCAAACTCGGCGGGTTGAGCAGTTCTTC. It specifies CASSQTRRVEQFF.

The table lists this clonotype with many counts. The V gene is TRBV7-6, the J gene TRBJ2-1, with D maybe TRBD2 (5 bases). CDR3 size: 16 residues. With 2 bases removed from V and 2 bases from J, the gap between germline ends came to 13 bases. Germline V gene lookup returns CDR1 SGHVS and CDR2 FNYEAQ. CDR3 in DNA: TGTGCCAGCAGCTTATTACCAGCGGAGCCCTACAATGAGCAGTTCTTC. It is translated as CASSLLPAEPYNEQFF.